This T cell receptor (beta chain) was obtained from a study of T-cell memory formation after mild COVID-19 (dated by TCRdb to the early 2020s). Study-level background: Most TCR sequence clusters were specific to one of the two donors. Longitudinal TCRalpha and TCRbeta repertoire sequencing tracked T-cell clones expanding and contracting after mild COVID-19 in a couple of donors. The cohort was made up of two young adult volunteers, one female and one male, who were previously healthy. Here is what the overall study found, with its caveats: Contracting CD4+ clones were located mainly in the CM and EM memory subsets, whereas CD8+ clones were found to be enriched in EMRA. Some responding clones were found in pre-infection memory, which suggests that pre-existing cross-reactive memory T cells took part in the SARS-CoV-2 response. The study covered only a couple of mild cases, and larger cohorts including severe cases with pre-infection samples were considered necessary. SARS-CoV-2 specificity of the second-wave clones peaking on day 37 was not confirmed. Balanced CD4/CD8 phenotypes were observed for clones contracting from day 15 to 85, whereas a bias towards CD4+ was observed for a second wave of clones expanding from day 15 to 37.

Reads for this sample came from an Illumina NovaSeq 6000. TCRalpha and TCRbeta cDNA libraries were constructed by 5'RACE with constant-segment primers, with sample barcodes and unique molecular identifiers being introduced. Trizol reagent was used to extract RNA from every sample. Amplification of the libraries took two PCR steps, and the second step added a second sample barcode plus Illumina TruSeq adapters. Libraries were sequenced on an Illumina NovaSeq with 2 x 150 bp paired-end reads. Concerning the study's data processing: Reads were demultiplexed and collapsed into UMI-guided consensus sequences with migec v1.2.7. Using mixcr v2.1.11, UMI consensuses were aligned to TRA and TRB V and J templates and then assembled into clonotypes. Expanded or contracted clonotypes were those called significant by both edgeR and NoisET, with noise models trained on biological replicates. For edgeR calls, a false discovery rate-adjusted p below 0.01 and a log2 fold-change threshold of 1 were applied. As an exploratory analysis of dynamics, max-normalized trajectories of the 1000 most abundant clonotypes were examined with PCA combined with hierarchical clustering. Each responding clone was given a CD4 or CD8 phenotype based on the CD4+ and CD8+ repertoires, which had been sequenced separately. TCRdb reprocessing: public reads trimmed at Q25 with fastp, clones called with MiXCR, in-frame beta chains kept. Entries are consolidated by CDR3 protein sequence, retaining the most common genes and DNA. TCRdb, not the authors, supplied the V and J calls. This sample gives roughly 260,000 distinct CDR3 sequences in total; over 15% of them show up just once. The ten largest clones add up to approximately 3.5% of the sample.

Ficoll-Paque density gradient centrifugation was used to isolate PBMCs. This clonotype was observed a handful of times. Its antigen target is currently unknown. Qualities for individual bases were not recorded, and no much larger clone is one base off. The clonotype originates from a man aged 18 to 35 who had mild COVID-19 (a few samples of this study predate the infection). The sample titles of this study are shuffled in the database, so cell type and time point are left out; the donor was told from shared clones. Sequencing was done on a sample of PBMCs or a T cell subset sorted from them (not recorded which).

The CDR3 sequence is CASSQVTRQDYEQYF. The nucleotides are TGTGCCAGCAGCCAAGTTACGCGCCAGGACTACGAGCAGTACTTC. The chain couples TRBV4-2 to TRBJ2-7; no D gene call is confident. Including the terminal cysteine and phenylalanine, the CDR3 comprises 15 residues. The entry retains the CDR3 DNA only, 45 bases that are in frame from base 1. V is clipped by 1 base and J by 3 bases, and the sequence between their germline boundaries is 13 bases long. In the germline V gene, CDR1 corresponds to LGHNA and CDR2 to YNFKEQ.